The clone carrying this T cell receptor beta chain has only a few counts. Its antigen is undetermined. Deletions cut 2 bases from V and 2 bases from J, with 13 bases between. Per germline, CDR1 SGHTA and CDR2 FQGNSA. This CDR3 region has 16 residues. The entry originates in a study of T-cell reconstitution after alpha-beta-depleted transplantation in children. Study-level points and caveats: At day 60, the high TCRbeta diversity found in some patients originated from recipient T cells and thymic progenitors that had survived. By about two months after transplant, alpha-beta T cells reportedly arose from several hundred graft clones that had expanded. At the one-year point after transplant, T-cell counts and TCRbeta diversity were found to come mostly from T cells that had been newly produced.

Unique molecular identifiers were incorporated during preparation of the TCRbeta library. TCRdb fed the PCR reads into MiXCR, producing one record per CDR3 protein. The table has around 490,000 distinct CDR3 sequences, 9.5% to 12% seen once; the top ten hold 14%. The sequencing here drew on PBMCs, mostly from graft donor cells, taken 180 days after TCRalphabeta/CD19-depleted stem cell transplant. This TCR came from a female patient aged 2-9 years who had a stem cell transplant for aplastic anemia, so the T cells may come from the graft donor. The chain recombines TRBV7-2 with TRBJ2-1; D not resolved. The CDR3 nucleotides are TGTGCCAGCAGCTTAACGATTGGGGATGCCTACAATGAGCAGTTCTTC. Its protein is CASSLTIGDAYNEQFF.